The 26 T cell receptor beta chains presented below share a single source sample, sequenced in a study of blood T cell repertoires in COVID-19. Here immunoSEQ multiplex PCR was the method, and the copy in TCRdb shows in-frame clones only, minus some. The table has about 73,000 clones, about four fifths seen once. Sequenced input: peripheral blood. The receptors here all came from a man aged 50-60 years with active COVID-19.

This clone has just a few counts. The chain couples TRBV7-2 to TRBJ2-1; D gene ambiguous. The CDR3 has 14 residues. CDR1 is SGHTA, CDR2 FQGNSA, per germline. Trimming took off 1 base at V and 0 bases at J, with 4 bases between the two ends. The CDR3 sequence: CASSLGSSYNEQFF. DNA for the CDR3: TGTGCCAGCAGCTTAGGGAGCTCCTACAATGAGCAGTTCTTC.

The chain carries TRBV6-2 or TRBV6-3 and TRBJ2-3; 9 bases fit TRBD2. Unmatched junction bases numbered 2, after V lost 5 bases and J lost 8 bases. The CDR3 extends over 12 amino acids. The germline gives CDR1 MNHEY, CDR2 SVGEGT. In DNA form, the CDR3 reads TGTGCCAGCAGTCAGGGACTAGCTACGCAGTATTTT. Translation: CASSQGLATQYF.

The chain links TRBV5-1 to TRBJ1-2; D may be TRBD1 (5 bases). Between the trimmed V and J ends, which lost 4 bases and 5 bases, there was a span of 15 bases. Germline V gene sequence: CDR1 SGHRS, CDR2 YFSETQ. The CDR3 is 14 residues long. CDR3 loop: CASSLRSGGYGYTF. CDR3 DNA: TGCGCCAGCAGCCTCAGATCCGGGGGGTATGGCTACACCTTC.

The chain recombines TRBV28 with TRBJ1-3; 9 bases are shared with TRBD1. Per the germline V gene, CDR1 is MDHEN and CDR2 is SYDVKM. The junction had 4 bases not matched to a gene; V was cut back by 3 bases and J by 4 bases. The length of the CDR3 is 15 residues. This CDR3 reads CASSLGGQGGNTIYF. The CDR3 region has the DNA TGTGCCAGCAGTTTGGGGGGACAGGGAGGAAACACCATATATTTT.

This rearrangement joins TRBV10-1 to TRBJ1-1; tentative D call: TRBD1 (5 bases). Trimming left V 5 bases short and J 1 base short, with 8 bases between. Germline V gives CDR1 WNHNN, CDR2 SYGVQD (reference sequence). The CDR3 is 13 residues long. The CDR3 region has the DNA TGCGCCAGCAGTTGCACAGGGAACACTGAAGCTTTCTTT. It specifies CASSCTGNTEAFF.

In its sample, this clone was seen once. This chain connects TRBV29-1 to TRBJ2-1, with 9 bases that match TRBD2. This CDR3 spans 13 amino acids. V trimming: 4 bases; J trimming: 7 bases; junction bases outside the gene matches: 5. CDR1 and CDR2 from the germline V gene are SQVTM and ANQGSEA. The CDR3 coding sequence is TGCAGCGTTGTGCTAGCGGGGTATAATGAGCAGTTCTTC. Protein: CSVVLAGYNEQFF.

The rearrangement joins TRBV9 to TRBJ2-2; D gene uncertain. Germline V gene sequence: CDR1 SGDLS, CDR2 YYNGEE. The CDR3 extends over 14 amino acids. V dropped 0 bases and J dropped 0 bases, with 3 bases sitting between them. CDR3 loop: CASSVGPNTGELFF. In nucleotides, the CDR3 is TGTGCCAGCAGCGTAGGGCCGAACACCGGGGAGCTGTTTTTT. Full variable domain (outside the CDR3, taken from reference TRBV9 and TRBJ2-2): DSGVTQTPKHLITATGQRVTLRCSPRSGDLSVYWYQQSLDQGLQFLIQYYNGEERAKGNILERFSAQQFPDLHSELNLSSLELGDSALYFCASSVGPNTGELFFGEGSRLTVL.

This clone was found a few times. CDR3 sequence: CASRAQTQGAGYGYTF. The CDR3, as DNA: TGTGCCAGCCGCGCCCAAACCCAGGGGGCTGGCTATGGCTACACCTTC. This chain connects TRBV7-9 to TRBJ1-2; 8 bases are shared with TRBD1. Per germline, CDR1 SEHNR and CDR2 FQNEAQ (reference sequence). Germline trimming cut 8 bases from V and 4 bases from J; bases unmatched to any gene: 15. This CDR3 contains 16 residues.

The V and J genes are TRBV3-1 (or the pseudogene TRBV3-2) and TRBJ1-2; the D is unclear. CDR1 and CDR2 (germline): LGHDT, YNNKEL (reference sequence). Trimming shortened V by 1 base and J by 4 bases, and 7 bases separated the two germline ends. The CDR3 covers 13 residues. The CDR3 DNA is TGTGCCAGCAGCCAAGTACGGAGCTATGGCTACACCTTC. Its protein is CASSQVRSYGYTF.

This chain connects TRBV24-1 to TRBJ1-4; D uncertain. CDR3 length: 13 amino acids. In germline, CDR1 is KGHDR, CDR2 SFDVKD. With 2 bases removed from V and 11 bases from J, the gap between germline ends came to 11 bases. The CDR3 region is CATSDSRSGKLFF. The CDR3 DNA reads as TGTGCCACCAGTGATTCCCGGTCCGGGAAACTGTTTTTT.

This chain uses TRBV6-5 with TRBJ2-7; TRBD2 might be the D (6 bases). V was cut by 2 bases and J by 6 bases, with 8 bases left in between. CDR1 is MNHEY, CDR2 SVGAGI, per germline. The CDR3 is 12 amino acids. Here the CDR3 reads CASSYGGAEQYF. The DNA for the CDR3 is TGTGCCAGCAGTTACGGAGGGGCCGAGCAGTACTTC.

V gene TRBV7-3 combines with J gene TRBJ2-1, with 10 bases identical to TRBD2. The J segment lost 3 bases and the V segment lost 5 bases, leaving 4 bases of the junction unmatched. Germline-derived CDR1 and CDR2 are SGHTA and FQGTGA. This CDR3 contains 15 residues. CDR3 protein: CASSEGTSDYNEQFF. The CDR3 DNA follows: TGTGCCAGCAGCGAGGGGACTAGCGACTACAATGAGCAGTTCTTC.

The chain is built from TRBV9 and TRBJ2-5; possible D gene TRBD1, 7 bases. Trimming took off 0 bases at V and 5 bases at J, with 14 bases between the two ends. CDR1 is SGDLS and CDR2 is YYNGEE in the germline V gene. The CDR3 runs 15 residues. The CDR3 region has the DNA TGTGCCAGCAGCGTAGCCCAGGGGGGCGGCGAGACCCAGTACTTC. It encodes CASSVAQGGGETQYF.

In nucleotides, the CDR3 is TGTGCCAGCAGCCTAGACAGGGGGTGGGGCTACACCTTC. Its protein product is CASSLDRGWGYTF. The V call is TRBV14, the J call TRBJ1-2; TRBD1 matches 9 bases. This CDR3 is built from 13 residues. J was trimmed by 8 bases and V by 4 bases; bases with no gene match: 5. The germline V gene encodes CDR1 SGHDN and CDR2 FVKESK.

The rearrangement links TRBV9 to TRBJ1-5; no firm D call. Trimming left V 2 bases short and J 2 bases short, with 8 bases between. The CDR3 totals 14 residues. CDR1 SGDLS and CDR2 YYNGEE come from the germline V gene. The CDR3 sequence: CASSVTSGNQPQHF. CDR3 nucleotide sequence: TGTGCCAGCAGCGTGACTAGTGGCAATCAGCCCCAGCATTTT.

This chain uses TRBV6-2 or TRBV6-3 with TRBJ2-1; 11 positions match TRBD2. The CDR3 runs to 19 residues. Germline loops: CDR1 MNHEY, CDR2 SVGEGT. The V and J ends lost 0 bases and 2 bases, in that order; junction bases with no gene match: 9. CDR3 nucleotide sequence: TGTGCCAGCAGTTACTCACCCCACTCTAGCGGGAGGCCCTACAATGAGCAGTTCTTC. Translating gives CASSYSPHSSGRPYNEQFF.

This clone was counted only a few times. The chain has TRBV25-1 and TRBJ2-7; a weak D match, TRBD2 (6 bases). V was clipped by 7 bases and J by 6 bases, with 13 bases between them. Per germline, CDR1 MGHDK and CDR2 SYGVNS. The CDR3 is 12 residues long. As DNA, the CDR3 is TGTGCCAGCAAGGTAGCGGAAGGCGAGCAGTACTTC. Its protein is CASKVAEGEQYF.

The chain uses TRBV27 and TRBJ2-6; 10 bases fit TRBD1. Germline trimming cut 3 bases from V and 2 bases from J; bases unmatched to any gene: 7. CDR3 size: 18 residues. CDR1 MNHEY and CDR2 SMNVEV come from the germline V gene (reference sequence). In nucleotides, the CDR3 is TGTGCCAGCAGTTTCGCGGGACAGGGGAGGGCTGGGGCCAACGTCCTGACTTTC. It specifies CASSFAGQGRAGANVLTF.

CDR3 nucleotides: TGTGCCTCAACCAGGGGAGGGGGTTATGGCTACACCTTC. It specifies CASTRGGGYGYTF. The rearrangement uses TRBV27 and TRBJ1-2; possible D gene TRBD1, 6 bases. V was clipped by 11 bases and J by 5 bases, with 18 bases between them. This CDR3 spans 13 amino acids. Germline CDR1 reads MNHEY; CDR2 reads SMNVEV (reference sequence).

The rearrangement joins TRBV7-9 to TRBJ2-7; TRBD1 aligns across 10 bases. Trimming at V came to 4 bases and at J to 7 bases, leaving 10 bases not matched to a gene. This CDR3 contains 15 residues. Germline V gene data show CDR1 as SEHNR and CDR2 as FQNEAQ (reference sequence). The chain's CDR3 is CASSSRQGASREQYF. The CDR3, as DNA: TGTGCCAGCAGCTCCCGACAGGGGGCATCGAGAGAGCAGTACTTC.

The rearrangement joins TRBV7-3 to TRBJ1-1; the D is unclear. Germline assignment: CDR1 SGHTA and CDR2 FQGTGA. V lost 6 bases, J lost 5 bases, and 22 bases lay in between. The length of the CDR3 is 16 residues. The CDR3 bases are TGTGCCAGCAGTCCCGGGAGGGCTCGAGGATGGACTGAAGCTTTCTTT. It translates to CASSPGRARGWTEAFF.

The CDR3 protein is CASRAGLAGAPSGNIQYF. In nucleotides, the CDR3 is TGTGCCAGTAGAGCGGGACTAGCGGGGGCCCCGAGTGGGAACATTCAGTACTTC. The chain employs TRBV19 and TRBJ2-4, with 14 bases aligning to TRBD2. V shed 6 bases, J shed 7 bases, and the junction held 14 bases outside the gene matches. Germline values: CDR1 LNHDA, CDR2 SQIVND (reference sequence). The CDR3 has 18 residues.

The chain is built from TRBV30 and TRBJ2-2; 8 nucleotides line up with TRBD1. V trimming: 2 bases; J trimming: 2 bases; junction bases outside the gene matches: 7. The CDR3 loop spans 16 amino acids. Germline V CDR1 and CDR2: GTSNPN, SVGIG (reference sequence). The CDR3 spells CAWSSRQGKNTGELFF. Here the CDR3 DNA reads TGTGCCTGGAGTTCCCGACAGGGGAAAAACACCGGGGAGCTGTTTTTT.

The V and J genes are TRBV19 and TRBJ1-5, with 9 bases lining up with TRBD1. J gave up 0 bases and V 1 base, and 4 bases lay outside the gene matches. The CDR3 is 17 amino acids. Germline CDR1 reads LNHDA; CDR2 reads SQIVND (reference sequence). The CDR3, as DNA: TGTGCCAGTAGTATAGGAACAGGGGGCCGTAGCAATCAGCCCCAGCATTTT. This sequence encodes CASSIGTGGRSNQPQHF. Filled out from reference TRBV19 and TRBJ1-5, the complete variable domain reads DGGITQSPKYLFRKEGQNVTLSCEQNLNHDAMYWYRQDPGQGLRLIYYSQIVNDFQKGDIAEGYSVSREKKESFPLTVTSAQKNPTAFYLCASSIGTGGRSNQPQHFGDGTRLSIL.

The chain's CDR3 is CASSPRGHGNQPQHF. CDR3 nucleotides: TGTGCCAGCAGCCCGAGGGGGCACGGCAATCAGCCCCAGCATTTT. The chain joins TRBV7-2 to TRBJ1-5; TRBD1 matches at 7 bases. CDR3 length: 15 amino acids. V lost 5 bases and J lost 2; bases outside the gene matches: 6. Looked up from germline, CDR1 is SGHTA and CDR2 is FQGNSA.

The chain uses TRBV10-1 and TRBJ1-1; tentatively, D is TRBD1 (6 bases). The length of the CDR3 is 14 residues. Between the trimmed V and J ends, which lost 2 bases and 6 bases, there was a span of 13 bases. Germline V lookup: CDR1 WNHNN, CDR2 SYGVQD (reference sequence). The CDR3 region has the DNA TGCGCCAGCAGTGAGGCTGGACAGTTCGCTGAAGCTTTCTTT. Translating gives CASSEAGQFAEAFF.